The clone carrying this T cell receptor (beta chain) was seen just once. The antigen is not known. The method was immunoSEQ multiplex PCR; TCRdb's version includes in-frame clones alone and lacks a portion of them. The table lists around 260,000 clones, approximately 93% of them singletons. These data belong to a study of T cell responses to AZD1222 COVID-19 vaccine. Regarding the study as a whole: The sample set comprised mostly white British donors with more females, and clonal diversity was possibly underestimated.

Sequencing was performed on peripheral blood, taken on day 0 of AZD1222 vaccination. The receptor's source is an adult in good health.

The CDR3 here is CASSDGLRQGATEAFF. CDR3 nucleotide sequence: TGTGCCAGCAGTGATGGTTTGAGACAGGGCGCGACTGAAGCTTTCTTT. The rearrangement links TRBV2 to TRBJ1-1, with TRBD1 matching over 7 bases. The germline gives CDR1 SNHLY, CDR2 FYNNEI. The CDR3 runs 16 residues. J gave up 5 bases and V 3 bases, and 12 bases lay outside the gene matches.